The source of this T cell receptor (beta chain) is a study of blood T cell repertoires in COVID-19. About the research overall: PBMCs, B-cell-depleted T cells, or T cells provided the cDNA or gDNA that made up the material.

The method was immunoSEQ multiplex PCR; TCRdb's version includes in-frame clones alone and lacks a portion of them. The sample yields approximately 500,000 clones, roughly 89% seen once. Germline V gives CDR1 ENHRY, CDR2 SYGVKD. V dropped 4 bases and J dropped 5; count of bases not matched to a gene: 4. The CDR3 runs 13 residues. This clone showed up just a few times. The genes are TRBV10-3 and TRBJ1-1; 7 positions match TRBD1. This clonotype was sampled from a woman in her fifties or sixties with COVID-19, enrolled during active disease. Input material: peripheral blood. The CDR3 sequence: CAISVQGRTEAFF. CDR3 DNA: TGTGCCATCAGTGTACAGGGGAGGACTGAAGCTTTCTTT.